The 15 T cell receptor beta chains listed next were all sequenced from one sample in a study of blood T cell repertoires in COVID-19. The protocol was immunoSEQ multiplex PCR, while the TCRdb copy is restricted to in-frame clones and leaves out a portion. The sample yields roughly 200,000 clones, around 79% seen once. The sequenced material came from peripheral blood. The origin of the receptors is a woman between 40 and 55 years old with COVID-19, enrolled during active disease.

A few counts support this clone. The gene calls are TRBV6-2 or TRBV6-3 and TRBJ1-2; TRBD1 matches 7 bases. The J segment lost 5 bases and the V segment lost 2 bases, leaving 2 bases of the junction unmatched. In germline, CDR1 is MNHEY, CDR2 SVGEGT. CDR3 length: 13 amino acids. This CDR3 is CASSYRQGYGYTF. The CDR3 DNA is TGTGCCAGCAGTTACCGACAGGGTTATGGCTACACCTTC.

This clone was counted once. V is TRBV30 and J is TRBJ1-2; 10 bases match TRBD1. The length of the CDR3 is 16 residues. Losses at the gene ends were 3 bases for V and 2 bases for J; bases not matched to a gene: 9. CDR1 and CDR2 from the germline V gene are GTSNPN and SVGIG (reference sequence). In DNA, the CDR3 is TGTGCCTGGAGCGGAAAGGGACAGGGGCGGAACTATGGCTACACCTTC. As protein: CAWSGKGQGRNYGYTF.

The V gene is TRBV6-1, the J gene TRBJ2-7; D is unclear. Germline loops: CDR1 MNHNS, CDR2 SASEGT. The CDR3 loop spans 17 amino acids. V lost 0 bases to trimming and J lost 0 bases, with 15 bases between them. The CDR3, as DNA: TGTGCCAGCAGTGAAGCGCTACAGAGAGCTTACTCCTACGAGCAGTACTTC. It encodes CASSEALQRAYSYEQYF.

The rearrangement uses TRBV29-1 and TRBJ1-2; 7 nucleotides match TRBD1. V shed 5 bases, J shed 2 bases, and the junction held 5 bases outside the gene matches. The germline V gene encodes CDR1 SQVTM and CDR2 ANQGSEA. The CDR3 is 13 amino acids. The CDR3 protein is CSVTVTGNYGYTF. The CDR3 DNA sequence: TGCAGCGTTACTGTGACAGGGAACTATGGCTACACCTTC.

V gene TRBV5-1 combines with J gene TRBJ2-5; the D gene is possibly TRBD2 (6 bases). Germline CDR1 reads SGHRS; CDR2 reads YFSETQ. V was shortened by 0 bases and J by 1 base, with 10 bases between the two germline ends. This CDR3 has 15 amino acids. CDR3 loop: CASSLGGAGQETQYF. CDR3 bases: TGCGCCAGCAGCTTGGGCGGGGCAGGCCAAGAGACCCAGTACTTC.

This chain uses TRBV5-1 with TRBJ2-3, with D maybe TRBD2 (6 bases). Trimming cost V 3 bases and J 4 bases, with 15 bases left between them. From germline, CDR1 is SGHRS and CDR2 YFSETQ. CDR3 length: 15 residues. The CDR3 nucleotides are TGCGCCAGCAGCTCCCAGACTAGTTTTGCAGATACGCAGTATTTT. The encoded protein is CASSSQTSFADTQYF.

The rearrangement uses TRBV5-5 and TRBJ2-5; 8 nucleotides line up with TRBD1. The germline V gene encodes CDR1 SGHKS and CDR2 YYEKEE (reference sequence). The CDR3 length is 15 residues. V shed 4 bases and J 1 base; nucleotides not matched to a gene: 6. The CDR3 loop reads CASSLTTGVQETQYF. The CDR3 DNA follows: TGTGCCAGCAGCCTGACGACAGGGGTCCAAGAGACCCAGTACTTC.

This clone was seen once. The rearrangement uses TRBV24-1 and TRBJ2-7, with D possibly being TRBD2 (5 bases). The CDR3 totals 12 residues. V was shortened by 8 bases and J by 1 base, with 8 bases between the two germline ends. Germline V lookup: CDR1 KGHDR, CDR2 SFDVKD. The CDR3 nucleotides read TGTGCCACCACCGGACTGTCCTACGAGCAGTACTTC. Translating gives CATTGLSYEQYF.

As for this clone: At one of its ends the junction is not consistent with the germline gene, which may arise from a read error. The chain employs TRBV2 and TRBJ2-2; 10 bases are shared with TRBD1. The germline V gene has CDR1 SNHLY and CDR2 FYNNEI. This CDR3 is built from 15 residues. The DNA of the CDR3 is TGTGCCAGCAGGGAAGGGACAGGGGACGCCGGGGAGCTGTTTTTT. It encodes CASREGTGDAGELFF.

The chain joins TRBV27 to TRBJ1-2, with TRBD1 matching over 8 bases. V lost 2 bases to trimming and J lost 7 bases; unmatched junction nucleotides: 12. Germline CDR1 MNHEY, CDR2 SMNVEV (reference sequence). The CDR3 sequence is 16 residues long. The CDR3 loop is CASSLRRRSGGRGYTF. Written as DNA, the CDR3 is TGTGCCAGCAGTTTAAGGCGTAGGTCAGGGGGCCGTGGCTACACCTTC.

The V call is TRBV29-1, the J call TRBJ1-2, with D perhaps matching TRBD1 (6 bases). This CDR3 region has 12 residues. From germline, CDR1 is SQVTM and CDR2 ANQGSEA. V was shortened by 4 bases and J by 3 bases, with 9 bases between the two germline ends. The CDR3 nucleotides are TGCAGCGTTGGGGCAGGGGACTATGGCTACACCTTC. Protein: CSVGAGDYGYTF.

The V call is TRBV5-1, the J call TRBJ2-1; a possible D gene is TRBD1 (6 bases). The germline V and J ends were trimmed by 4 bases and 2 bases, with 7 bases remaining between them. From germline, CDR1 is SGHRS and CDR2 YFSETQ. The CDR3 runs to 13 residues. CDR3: CASSQGTYNEQFF. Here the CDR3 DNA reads TGCGCCAGCAGCCAGGGGACCTACAATGAGCAGTTCTTC. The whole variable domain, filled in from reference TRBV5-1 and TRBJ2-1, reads KAGVTQTPRYLIKTRGQQVTLSCSPISGHRSVSWYQQTPGQGLQFLFEYFSETQRNKGNFPGRFSGRQFSNSRSEMNVSTLELGDSALYLCASSQGTYNEQFFGPGTRLTVL.

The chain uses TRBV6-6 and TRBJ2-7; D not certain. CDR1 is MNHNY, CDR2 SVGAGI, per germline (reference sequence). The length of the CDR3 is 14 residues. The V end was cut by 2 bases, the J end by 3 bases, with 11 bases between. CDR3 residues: CASSYGQVHYEQYF. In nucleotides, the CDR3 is TGTGCCAGCAGTTACGGGCAGGTACACTACGAGCAGTACTTC.

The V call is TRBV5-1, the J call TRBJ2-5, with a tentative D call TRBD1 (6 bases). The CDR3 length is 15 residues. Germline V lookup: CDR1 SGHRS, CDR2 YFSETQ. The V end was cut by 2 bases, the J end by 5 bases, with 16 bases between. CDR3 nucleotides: TGCGCCAGCAGCTTAAGAGGGGACCAGGGGGAGACCCAGTACTTC. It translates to CASSLRGDQGETQYF.

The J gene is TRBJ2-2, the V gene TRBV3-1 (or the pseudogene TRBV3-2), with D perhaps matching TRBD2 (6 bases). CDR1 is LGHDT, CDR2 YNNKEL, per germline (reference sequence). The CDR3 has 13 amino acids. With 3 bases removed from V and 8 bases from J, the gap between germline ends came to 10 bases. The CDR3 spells CASSQEGMGELFF. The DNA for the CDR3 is TGTGCCAGCAGCCAGGAGGGGATGGGGGAGCTGTTTTTT.